The rows below give T cell receptor beta chains drawn from one sample of a study of blood T cells in healthy people across ages. TCRdb reprocessed the 5' RACE reads via MiXCR and lists one record per CDR3 protein. The sample lists over a million distinct CDR3 sequences; 59% were seen once. Input material: blood. All receptors come from a man aged 18 to 29 in good health. CDR3s include the opening cysteine and the closing phenylalanine or tryptophan. Each record gives: D gene, V gene, clone size, J gene, CDR3 protein, CDR3 DNA. D genes are given only for firm matches. Rows give clone size only sometimes, using once, few, many, or a class for an expanded clone.

NA,TRBV29-1,NA,TRBJ2-2,CSVATPTNTGELFF,TGCAGCGTCGCGACACCTACGAACACCGGGGAGCTGTTTTTT
NA,TRBV6-2/TRBV6-3,NA,TRBJ1-1,CASSYSSGVANTEAFF,TGTGCCAGCAGTTACTCGAGCGGGGTAGCAAACACTGAAGCTTTCTTT
TRBD1,TRBV19,NA,TRBJ2-7,CASSLRGQHYEQYF,TGTGCCAGTAGTTTGAGGGGGCAACACTACGAGCAGTACTTC
NA,TRBV4-1,once,TRBJ2-7,CASSQFPVGRDTYYEQYF,TGCGCCAGCAGCCAATTTCCTGTTGGCCGGGACACCTACTACGAGCAGTACTTC
NA,TRBV5-5,NA,TRBJ2-7,CASSLDWGARFRSHEQYF,TGTGCCAGCAGCTTGGACTGGGGGGCGCGGTTCCGCTCCCACGAGCAGTACTTC
NA,TRBV20-1,NA,TRBJ1-5,CSARAGTIDNQPQHF,TGCAGTGCTAGAGCGGGGACAATTGACAATCAGCCCCAGCATTTT
NA,TRBV12-3/TRBV12-4,NA,TRBJ2-3,CASSLGPSQPQYF,TGTGCCAGCAGTTTAGGTCCTTCCCAGCCGCAGTATTTT
NA,TRBV7-9,NA,TRBJ2-1,CASSPSVNEQFF,TGTGCCAGCAGCCCTAGCGTCAATGAGCAGTTCTTC
NA,TRBV5-1,NA,TRBJ1-1,CASSLAGGGRNTEAFF,TGCGCCAGCAGCTTGGCCGGGGGAGGCAGGAACACTGAAGCTTTCTTT
TRBD1,TRBV20-1,few,TRBJ1-1,CSARVPGQGDTEAFF,TGCAGTGCTAGAGTTCCAGGACAGGGGGACACTGAAGCTTTCTTT
NA,TRBV7-2,NA,TRBJ2-7,CASSLRGRTDEQYF,TGTGCCAGCAGCTTAAGGGGCAGGACCGACGAGCAGTACTTC
TRBD1,TRBV20-1,once,TRBJ1-5,CSARTHGTASNQPQHF,TGCAGTGCTAGAACGCACGGGACAGCTAGCAATCAGCCTCAGCATTTT
TRBD2,TRBV14,NA,TRBJ2-1,CASSRAGGINEQFF,TGTGCCAGCAGCCGAGCGGGGGGGATCAATGAGCAGTTCTTC
TRBD2,TRBV6-1,NA,TRBJ2-1,CASTLLAGGYNEQFF,TGTGCCAGCACCTTACTAGCGGGGGGATACAATGAGCAGTTCTTC
TRBD2,TRBV6-5,NA,TRBJ2-7,CASSYSGLAETYEQYF,TGTGCCAGCAGTTACTCGGGACTAGCCGAAACCTACGAGCAGTACTTC
NA,TRBV9,NA,TRBJ2-7,CASSDGLTPYEQYF,TGTGCCAGCAGCGACGGACTAACACCCTACGAGCAGTACTTC
NA,TRBV5-1,few,TRBJ1-6,CASSSNRQGSSPLHF,TGCGCCAGCAGTTCAAATCGTCAGGGCAGTTCACCCCTCCACTTT
NA,TRBV7-2,NA,TRBJ1-2,CASSLEASSSGGYTF,TGTGCCAGCAGCTTAGAGGCGTCCTCCTCGGGGGGCTACACCTTC
NA,TRBV6-5,NA,TRBJ2-1,CASSYGVWSYNEQFF,TGTGCCAGCAGTTACGGGGTTTGGTCCTACAATGAGCAGTTCTTC
NA,TRBV6-5,few,TRBJ2-7,CASSYLGQGDEQYF,TGTGCCAGCAGTTATCTGGGCCAGGGAGACGAGCAGTACTTC
NA,TRBV6-1,NA,TRBJ2-7,CASSLVAAGGYEQYF,TGTGCCAGCAGCCTCGTGGCAGCCGGGGGCTACGAGCAGTACTTC
TRBD1,TRBV5-1,NA,TRBJ1-1,CASGRQGAMGDTEAFF,TGCGCCAGCGGTAGACAGGGGGCCATGGGGGACACTGAAGCTTTCTTT
TRBD2,TRBV20-1,NA,TRBJ2-3,CSASSMTSGSTDTQYF,TGCAGTGCTAGTTCGATGACTAGCGGGAGCACAGATACGCAGTATTTT
TRBD1,TRBV5-1,once,TRBJ1-1,CASSFEETGLSEAFF,TGCGCCAGCAGCTTCGAAGAGACAGGGTTGAGTGAAGCTTTCTTT
NA,TRBV20-1,NA,TRBJ2-3,CSARSALGVGDTQYF,TGCAGTGCTAGGTCGGCCCTAGGGGTCGGTGATACGCAGTATTTT
TRBD1,TRBV20-1,NA,TRBJ1-5,CSARDRGQPQHF,TGCAGTGCTAGGGACAGGGGTCAGCCCCAGCATTTT
NA,TRBV4-1,few,TRBJ2-7,CASSQVHAGTYGPEQYF,TGCGCCAGCAGCCAAGTGCATGCCGGGACATACGGCCCCGAGCAGTACTTC
NA,TRBV7-8,NA,TRBJ2-3,CASSLPRDPSRRETTDTQYF,TGTGCCAGCAGCTTGCCCCGGGACCCATCCAGGAGGGAGACCACAGATACGCAGTATTTT
NA,TRBV28,NA,TRBJ1-4,CASKNEKLFF,TGTGCCAGCAAAAATGAAAAACTGTTTTTT
NA,TRBV12-3/TRBV12-4,few,TRBJ1-5,CASSARGAGQPQHF,TGTGCCAGCAGTGCCCGGGGGGCCGGTCAGCCCCAGCATTTT
TRBD2,TRBV7-9,NA,TRBJ2-1,CASSLEAGGRDNEQFF,TGTGCCAGCAGCTTGGAAGCGGGGGGGCGCGACAATGAGCAGTTCTTC
TRBD1,TRBV5-6,NA,TRBJ2-7,CASSEGQDRYEQYF,TGTGCCAGCAGCGAAGGACAGGATCGCTACGAGCAGTACTTC
TRBD2,TRBV20-1,NA,TRBJ2-1,CSARDRTSEETQFF,TGCAGTGCTAGAGATCGGACTAGCGAAGAGACCCAGTTCTTC
NA,TRBV15,NA,TRBJ1-5,CATSSGRGGSNQPQHF,TGTGCCACCAGCAGCGGGAGGGGGGGGAGCAATCAGCCCCAGCATTTT
NA,TRBV6-5,NA,TRBJ2-7,CASGPSNYYEQYF,TGTGCCAGCGGCCCTAGCAACTACTACGAGCAGTACTTC
NA,TRBV7-2,NA,TRBJ2-7,CASSFRGSLGIRNYEQYF,TGTGCCAGCAGCTTCCGAGGCTCACTCGGGATTCGGAACTACGAGCAGTACTTC
NA,TRBV10-3,few,TRBJ2-5,CAISETTEPIQETQYF,TGTGCCATCAGTGAGACCACTGAACCCATCCAAGAGACCCAGTACTTC
NA,TRBV11-1,few,TRBJ2-1,CASSPMTITSFSNEQFF,TGTGCCAGCAGCCCCATGACTATTACATCGTTCAGCAATGAGCAGTTCTTC
NA,TRBV7-9,NA,TRBJ2-4,CASSLIIVGNIQYF,TGTGCCAGCAGCTTAATCATCGTCGGGAACATTCAGTACTTC
TRBD1,TRBV12-3/TRBV12-4,NA,TRBJ1-1,CASSRQGTSEAFF,TGTGCCAGCAGCAGACAGGGTACTAGTGAAGCTTTCTTT
NA,TRBV20-1,few,TRBJ1-2,CRTGEAYGYTF,TGCAGGACAGGAGAGGCCTATGGCTACACCTTC
TRBD1,TRBV2,NA,TRBJ2-1,CASSPPGTGKLGNEQFF,TGTGCCAGCAGTCCACCCGGGACAGGGAAGTTGGGCAATGAGCAGTTCTTC
TRBD2,TRBV27,few,TRBJ2-5,CASSFQSGSGETQYF,TGTGCCAGCAGTTTTCAGAGCGGGAGTGGAGAGACCCAGTACTTC
TRBD2,TRBV6-2/TRBV6-3,NA,TRBJ2-1,CASSYSRLAGNNEQFF,TGTGCCAGCAGTTACTCGAGACTAGCGGGGAACAATGAGCAGTTCTTC
NA,TRBV20-1,NA,TRBJ1-2,CSAAGIAGRGYTF,TGCAGTGCTGCAGGAATTGCCGGGAGGGGCTACACCTTC
NA,TRBV3-1,NA,TRBJ2-3,CASSQVVGLLDTQYF,TGTGCCAGCAGCCAAGTGGTAGGTTTGTTAGATACGCAGTATTTT
NA,TRBV29-1,NA,TRBJ1-1,CSVDAQAYTEAFF,TGCAGCGTTGACGCGCAGGCCTACACTGAAGCTTTCTTT